The entry that follows covers one TCR beta chain sequence. The target antigen is unknown. One end of the junction does not line up with germline, which may come from a read error. This record comes from a study of cytomegalovirus exposure and HLA in healthy donors. The overall study: In an early release, HLA-typed donors contributed some 82 million unique TCR sequences.

The study, taken as a whole, reports: The authors excluded some V segments, including TRBV6-2 and TRBV6-3, as indistinguishable. The dataset shows that most TCR sequences were rare, while some public TCRs occurred in many donors.

In the PCR, 60 Vbeta and 13 Jbeta primers were used. Assay: immunoSEQ multiplex PCR; the TCRdb copy retains only in-frame clones and omits some. This repertoire shows around 91,000 clones, about three quarters found once; its top ten account for about 4.6%. The CDR3 totals 13 residues. The germline V gene has CDR1 LGHNA and CDR2 YNFKEQ. The TCR comes from a woman in her thirties or forties in good health and CMV-seropositive. Sequencing was done on a sample of PBMCs. This rearrangement joins TRBV4-2 to TRBJ2-7, with D possibly being TRBD2 (6 bases). The CDR3, as DNA: TGTGCCAGCAGCCAACGTTCGACTAGTAGCATCGTCTTC. It specifies CASSQRSTSSIVF.